Listed here are 28 T cell receptor beta chains from one sample, sequenced in a study of response to subunit inactivated influenza vaccine. TCRdb processed the RT-PCR reads anew with MiXCR; each CDR3 protein has one entry. Found here are about 300,000 distinct CDR3 sequences, around 20% of them singletons; the top ten hold 9% to 12%. Sequenced here: PBMCs from blood, sampled roughly 20 months after vaccination. The source is a man aged 45 to 75 who received an inactivated influenza vaccine.

The rearrangement joins TRBV9 to TRBJ1-4, with D possibly matching TRBD1 (6 bases). V lost 3 bases and J 8 bases, leaving 14 bases between the germline ends. CDR3 size: 14 residues. Germline-derived CDR1 and CDR2 are SGDLS and YYNGEE. In DNA form, the CDR3 reads TGTGCCAGCAGCGCCTCGGGGAGGGGGGAAAAACTGTTTTTT. Translating gives CASSASGRGEKLFF. Variable domain in full (rest from reference TRBV9 and TRBJ1-4): DSGVTQTPKHLITATGQRVTLRCSPRSGDLSVYWYQQSLDQGLQFLIQYYNGEERAKGNILERFSAQQFPDLHSELNLSSLELGDSALYFCASSASGRGEKLFFGSGTQLSVL.

This clonotype was detected a few times. This chain connects TRBV28 to TRBJ2-5; D could derive from TRBD1 or TRBD2 (5 bases each). Trimming cost V 3 bases and J 0 bases, with 11 bases left between them. Per germline, CDR1 MDHEN and CDR2 SYDVKM. CDR3 length: 15 amino acids. The CDR3 region is CASSLWDGDQETQYF. DNA for the CDR3: TGTGCCAGCAGTTTGTGGGACGGAGACCAAGAGACCCAGTACTTC. The full variable domain, completed using reference TRBV28 and TRBJ2-5, is DVKVTQSSRYLVKRTGEKVFLECVQDMDHENMFWYRQDPGLGLRLIYFSYDVKMKEKGDIPEGYSVSREKKERFSLILESASTNQTSMYLCASSLWDGDQETQYFGPGTRLLVL.

Concerning this clonotype: A much larger clone lies a single base off, so this may be a read error. V is TRBV27 and J is TRBJ2-7, with D perhaps TRBD1 (6 bases). V lost 3 bases and J lost 3, with 9 bases in between. Germline CDR1 MNHEY, CDR2 SMNVEV (reference sequence). The CDR3 has 13 residues. In nucleotides, the CDR3 is TGTGCCAGCAGTTTGATAGGGGGCTACGAGCAGTACTTC. Residues: CASSLIGGYEQYF.

This clonotype was observed a few times. This rearrangement joins TRBV18 to TRBJ1-1; D remains ambiguous. Trimming took 5 bases from V and 4 from J, leaving 11 bases between them. This CDR3 is 13 amino acids long. Germline V gene sequence: CDR1 KGHSH, CDR2 LQKENI. CDR3 nucleotides: TGTGCCAGCTCAACGTCGACGGGCACTGAAGCTTTCTTT. Amino acids: CASSTSTGTEAFF.

This clonotype has at least ten counts. The CDR3: CASSLELGRSYGYTF. In DNA, the CDR3 is TGTGCCAGCAGCTTAGAGCTGGGTCGGAGCTATGGCTACACCTTC. This chain joins TRBV7-2 and TRBJ1-2; D is uncertain. The V end lost 1 base, the J end lost 4 bases, and 13 bases lay between the germline ends. CDR1 is SGHTA and CDR2 is FQGNSA in the germline V gene. The CDR3 runs 15 residues.

The sample holds many counts of this clonotype. The rearrangement links TRBV4-3 to TRBJ2-2; TRBD1 is a possible D gene (5 bases). This CDR3 region has 17 residues. Germline V CDR1 and CDR2: LGHNA, YSLEER. Trimming removed 0 bases from V and 0 bases from J, with 11 bases in between. CDR3 sequence reads: CASSQDRVPPNTGELFF. The CDR3 DNA reads TGCGCCAGCAGCCAAGACAGGGTTCCCCCGAACACCGGGGAGCTGTTTTTT.

In DNA form, the CDR3 reads TGTGCCAGCAGCCAAGACCCTAGCGGGGGGCTTTACAATGAGCAGTTCTTC. This sequence encodes CASSQDPSGGLYNEQFF. The chain uses TRBV4-2 and TRBJ2-1, with TRBD2 matching over 11 bases. J gave up 4 bases and V 0 bases, and 5 bases lay outside the gene matches. CDR1 LGHNA and CDR2 YNFKEQ come from the germline V gene. The CDR3 runs to 17 residues.

V gene TRBV15 combines with J gene TRBJ2-1; D is uncertain. Trimming cost V 4 bases and J 0 bases, with 13 bases left between them. Germline-derived CDR1 and CDR2 are LNHNV and YYDKDF (reference sequence). This CDR3 comprises 16 residues. The CDR3: CATSMIVISSYNEQFF. The CDR3 region has the DNA TGTGCCACCAGCATGATAGTGATTAGCTCCTACAATGAGCAGTTCTTC.

This clonotype was observed a few times. The rearrangement links TRBV20-1 to TRBJ2-2, with TRBD2 matching 8 bases. The CDR3 is 15 residues long. The germline gives CDR1 DFQATT, CDR2 SNEGSKA (reference sequence). V lost 3 bases to trimming and J lost 2 bases; unmatched junction nucleotides: 5. The CDR3 bases are TGCAGTGCTAGGATGCTAGCGGGCAACACCGGGGAGCTGTTTTTT. Protein: CSARMLAGNTGELFF.

The V call is TRBV6-2 or TRBV6-3, the J call TRBJ2-1; 14 bases line up with TRBD2. From germline, CDR1 is MNHEY and CDR2 SVGEGT. There are 16 residues in the CDR3. Losses at the gene ends were 8 bases for V and 8 bases for J; bases not matched to a gene: 11. The CDR3 region is CASGQTSGRASDEQFF. In DNA, the CDR3 is TGTGCCAGCGGACAGACTAGCGGGAGGGCCTCGGATGAGCAGTTCTTC.

The chain employs TRBV12-3 or TRBV12-4 and TRBJ2-5, with D uncertain. Trimming removed 8 bases from V and 5 bases from J, with 12 bases in between. The length of the CDR3 is 12 residues. CDR3 loop: CASGRVGETQYF. CDR3 sequence (DNA): TGTGCCAGCGGTAGGGTCGGTGAGACCCAGTACTTC.

This clonotype has ten or more counts. As DNA, the CDR3 is TGTGCCAGCAGCTCCTCTAGGCCAGTCTCTGCGGGGTCAAACACTGAAGCTTTCTTT. Translation: CASSSSRPVSAGSNTEAFF. This sequence joins TRBV13 and TRBJ1-1; D is ambiguous. The ends were cut back, 4 bases at V and 2 bases at J, with 26 bases in the middle. The CDR3 covers 19 residues. Germline loops: CDR1 PRHDT, CDR2 FYEKMQ (reference sequence).

V and J are TRBV7-2 and TRBJ1-5; 8 bases agree with TRBD1. The V gene's germline CDR1 is SGHTA and CDR2 FQGNSA. J was trimmed by 10 bases and V by 0 bases; bases with no gene match: 8. The CDR3 is 15 amino acids. CDR3 nucleotides: TGTGCCAGCAGCTTAGCTGGCCAGGGGGCCCTCCCCCAGCATTTT. Protein sequence: CASSLAGQGALPQHF.

This sequence joins TRBV30 and TRBJ2-2, with 7 bases identical to TRBD2. Trimming cost V 2 bases and J 8 bases; bases outside gene matches: 5. This CDR3 spans 13 amino acids. CDR1 GTSNPN and CDR2 SVGIG come from the germline V gene (reference sequence). The CDR3 DNA reads TGTGCCTGGAGTCGGACTAGTGGAGGGGAGCTGTTTTTT. Encoded protein: CAWSRTSGGELFF.

This clonotype was counted many times. This chain links TRBV12-3 or TRBV12-4 with TRBJ1-6; TRBD1 matches at 8 bases. CDR3 length: 15 amino acids. Trimming took 3 bases from V and 8 from J; bases not matched to a gene: 6. The CDR3 DNA follows: TGTGCCAGCAGTTTTAGACAGGGGAGGGATTCACCCCTCCACTTT. Amino acid sequence: CASSFRQGRDSPLHF.

This clonotype was recorded a few times. V is TRBV30 and J is TRBJ1-2; TRBD1 might be the D (6 bases). Germline lookup yields CDR1 GTSNPN and CDR2 SVGIG (reference sequence). The CDR3 runs to 14 residues. V was pared by 0 bases and J by 5 bases, with 13 bases between. The CDR3 reads CAWSVQTGRYGYTF. Here the CDR3 DNA reads TGTGCCTGGAGTGTACAAACAGGGAGGTATGGCTACACCTTC.

This clonotype was observed many times. The chain employs TRBV28 and TRBJ1-5; D is uncertain. This CDR3 region has 13 residues. From germline, CDR1 is MDHEN and CDR2 SYDVKM. Trimming took off 4 bases at V and 0 bases at J, with 4 bases between the two ends. The CDR3 nucleotides are TGTGCCAGCAGTTGGGATAGCAATCAGCCCCAGCATTTT. Amino acid sequence: CASSWDSNQPQHF.

The chain has TRBV29-1 and TRBJ1-5; no definite D call. CDR3 length equals 14 residues. CDR1 is SQVTM, CDR2 ANQGSEA, per germline. V dropped 4 bases and J dropped 3 bases, with 13 bases sitting between them. The CDR3 nucleotides read TGCAGCGTTGTCGAAGTCGGGCCCAATCAGCCCCAGCATTTT. Translating gives CSVVEVGPNQPQHF.

This clonotype was recorded at least ten times. This chain joins TRBV20-1 and TRBJ1-5; D is possibly TRBD1 (5 bases). With 1 base removed from V and 2 bases from J, the gap between germline ends came to 9 bases. This CDR3 has 14 residues. The germline V gene has CDR1 DFQATT and CDR2 SNEGSKA (reference sequence). CDR3 residues: CSARGGNGNQPQHF. CDR3 bases: TGCAGTGCTAGAGGGGGGAACGGCAATCAGCCCCAGCATTTT.

The table lists this clonotype with a few counts. The J gene is TRBJ2-3, the V gene TRBV29-1; D unclear. Deletions cut 7 bases from V and 0 bases from J, with 14 bases between. Germline V gene lookup returns CDR1 SQVTM and CDR2 ANQGSEA. The CDR3 length is 14 residues. The CDR3 spells CSAAREASTDTQYF. DNA of the CDR3: TGCAGCGCTGCCCGCGAGGCTAGCACAGATACGCAGTATTTT.

This chain links TRBV14 with TRBJ2-3, with D perhaps TRBD1 or TRBD2 (5 bases each). The germline V gene has CDR1 SGHDN and CDR2 FVKESK. The CDR3 totals 17 residues. The V gene lost 3 bases and the J gene lost 3 bases, with 19 bases spanning the gap. The CDR3 coding sequence is TGTGCCAGCAGCCAGGAGGAATTGGGGACCCAAACAGATACGCAGTATTTT. This gives the protein CASSQEELGTQTDTQYF.

This clonotype was recorded only once. The V call is TRBV3-1, the J call TRBJ2-2; D unclear. CDR1 and CDR2 (germline): LGHDT, YNNKEL (reference sequence). The CDR3 extends over 14 amino acids. Between the trimmed V and J ends, which lost 1 base and 3 bases, there was a span of 6 bases. CDR3 region: CASSQARYTGELFF. Written as DNA, the CDR3 is TGTGCCAGCAGCCAAGCGCGATACACCGGGGAGCTGTTTTTT.

This clonotype was counted many times. V gene TRBV7-9 combines with J gene TRBJ1-6; a weak D match, TRBD1 (6 bases). V dropped 9 bases and J dropped 7 bases, with 10 bases sitting between them. This CDR3 is built from 12 residues. CDR1 is SEHNR and CDR2 is FQNEAQ in the germline V gene (reference sequence). The CDR3: CASRTGNSPLHF. CDR3 DNA sequence: TGTGCCAGTCGTACAGGGAATTCACCCCTCCACTTT.

The V call is TRBV7-9, the J call TRBJ2-2, with TRBD2 as a possible D gene (6 bases). V lost 5 bases to trimming and J lost 1 base, with 14 bases between them. The CDR3 is 16 residues long. Germline V gives CDR1 SEHNR, CDR2 FQNEAQ (reference sequence). The CDR3 nucleotides are TGTGCCAGCAGCCGGCTGGCGGGGTTGAACACCGGGGAGCTGTTTTTT. Protein sequence: CASSRLAGLNTGELFF.

CDR3 nucleotide sequence: TGTGCCAGCAGCTTAACAGGGCCAGGAAATTCACCCCTCCACTTT. Its protein is CASSLTGPGNSPLHF. The chain carries TRBV7-6 and TRBJ1-6; D may be TRBD1 (6 bases). The V and J ends lost 2 bases and 7 bases respectively, with 12 bases between them. Germline V gives CDR1 SGHVS, CDR2 FNYEAQ. The CDR3 runs to 15 residues.

CDR3 DNA: TGTGCCAGCACTTTCCGGGGACAGAAAATCTCTGGGGCCAACGTCCTGACTTTC. Amino acid sequence: CASTFRGQKISGANVLTF. This chain uses TRBV11-1 with TRBJ2-6; 7 positions match TRBD1. The CDR3 is made up of 18 amino acids. In germline, CDR1 is SGHAT, CDR2 FQDESV (reference sequence). Trimming removed 7 bases from V and 0 bases from J; junction bases left unmatched: 12.

A few counts support this clonotype. The chain has TRBV7-3 and TRBJ2-3, with TRBD2 as a possible D gene (6 bases). The V and J ends lost 5 bases and 0 bases respectively, with 15 bases between them. The CDR3 spans 16 residues. Germline V gene data show CDR1 as SGHTA and CDR2 as FQGTGA. CDR3 in amino acids: CASSLRASASTDTQYF. CDR3 in DNA: TGTGCCAGCAGCCTAAGGGCTAGCGCGAGCACAGATACGCAGTATTTT.

This rearrangement joins TRBV7-2 to TRBJ1-1; D is ambiguous. This CDR3 has 14 amino acids. In germline, CDR1 is SGHTA, CDR2 FQGNSA. V lost 4 bases and J lost 4, with 13 bases in between. CDR3: CASSYFHGTTEAFF. CDR3 sequence (DNA): TGTGCCAGCAGCTACTTTCACGGCACCACTGAAGCTTTCTTT.